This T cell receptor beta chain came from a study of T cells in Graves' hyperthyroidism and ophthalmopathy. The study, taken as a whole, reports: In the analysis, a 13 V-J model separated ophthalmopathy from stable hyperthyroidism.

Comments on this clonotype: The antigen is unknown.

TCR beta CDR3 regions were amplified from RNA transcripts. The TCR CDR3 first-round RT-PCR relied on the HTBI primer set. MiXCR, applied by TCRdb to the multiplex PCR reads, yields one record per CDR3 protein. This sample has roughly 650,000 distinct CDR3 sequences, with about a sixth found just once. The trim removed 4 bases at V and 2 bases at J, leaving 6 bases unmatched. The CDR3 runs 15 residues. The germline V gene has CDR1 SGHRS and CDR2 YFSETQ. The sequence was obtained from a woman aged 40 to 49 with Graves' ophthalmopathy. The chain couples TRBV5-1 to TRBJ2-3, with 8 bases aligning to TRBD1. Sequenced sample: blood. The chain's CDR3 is CASSADRGDTDTQYF. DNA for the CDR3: TGCGCCAGCAGCGCCGACAGGGGTGACACAGATACGCAGTATTTT.